The rows below give T cell receptor beta chains drawn from one sample of a study of OX40 agonist ivuxolimab in advanced cancers. Profiling relied on immunoSEQ multiplex PCR, and the TCRdb table lists in-frame clones only, not all of them. Here the sample spans 55,000 to 70,000 clones, 70% to 90% being singletons. Sequenced here: CD4+ or CD8+ T cells sorted from blood, sampled in a trial of the OX40 agonist ivuxolimab. The receptors here all came from an adult with an advanced solid tumor such as melanoma, head and neck, liver or kidney cancer. CDR3s include the opening cysteine and the closing phenylalanine or tryptophan. D genes are given only for firm matches. The size field is filled for only some rows; it gives once, few, many or a size class.

TRBJ2-1,TRBD2,TRBV7-2,.,TGTGCCAGCAGCTTGCACGGGGCTAGCGGGATATGGGAGCAGTTCTTC,CASSLHGASGIWEQFF
TRBJ2-7,TRBD2,TRBV10-1,.,TGCGCCAGCAGTGGGGTTACTCTCTCCCCGCGGGAGGGCCCCTACGAGCAGTACTTC,CASSGVTLSPREGPYEQYF
TRBJ1-3,TRBD1,TRBV2,.,TGTGCCAGCAGTGCACAGGGGATCTCTGGAAACACCATATATTTT,CASSAQGISGNTIYF
TRBJ1-1,.,TRBV5-4,.,TGTGCCAGCAGCCCGGTAGGGGGGTCCATCCGGAGCACTGAAGCTTTCTTT,CASSPVGGSIRSTEAFF
TRBJ2-7,TRBD1,TRBV13,.,TGTGCCAGCAGCTTAACAGGGGGTTACTACGAGCAGTACTTC,CASSLTGGYYEQYF
TRBJ1-5,.,TRBV19,.,TGTGCCAGTAGTATTGGGGGGTGGGATCAGCCCCAGCATTTT,CASSIGGWDQPQHF
TRBJ2-7,.,TRBV14,.,TGTGCCAGCAGCGTGGCACGGTACGAGCAGTACTTC,CASSVARYEQYF
TRBJ2-2,.,TRBV1,.,TGCACCAGCAGCCAAGGGGAGGCCAGAGTCGGCACCGGGGAGCTGTTTTTT,CTSSQGEARVGTGELFF
TRBJ1-5,.,TRBV12-5,.,TGTGCTAGTGGTTTAGCGCGGGGTCAGCCCCAGCATTTT,CASGLARGQPQHF
TRBJ1-6,.,TRBV7-2,.,TGTGCCAGCAGCTTAGGGGGCTCAAATTCACCCCTCCACTTT,CASSLGGSNSPLHF
TRBJ2-3,.,TRBV7-2,.,TGTGCCAGCAGCTTATGGGGAGATACGCAGTATTTT,CASSLWGDTQYF
TRBJ2-5,.,TRBV7-3,.,TGTGCCAGCAGCTTAACAGGGGCCGAGACCCAGTACTTC,CASSLTGAETQYF
TRBJ1-3,.,TRBV5-1,.,TGCGCCAGCAGCTTGGTTGGAACCGGTGGAAACACCATATATTTT,CASSLVGTGGNTIYF
TRBJ2-7,.,TRBV11-2,.,TGTGCCAGCAGCTCGCTATGGGAGGCCTACGAGCAGTACTTC,CASSSLWEAYEQYF
TRBJ1-2,TRBD1,TRBV18,.,TGTGCCAGCTCACCATTGTCCGGGACAGCTGCTAACTATGGCTACACCTTC,CASSPLSGTAANYGYTF
TRBJ2-7,TRBD1,TRBV7-3,.,TGTGCCAGCAGCTTAGGGACAGGGCCCAACGAGCAGTACTTC,CASSLGTGPNEQYF
TRBJ1-1,TRBD1,TRBV28,.,TGTGCCAGCAGTTCTGGGACAGGGGTGAACACTGAAGCTTTCTTT,CASSSGTGVNTEAFF
TRBJ2-3,.,TRBV18,.,TGTGCCAGCTCACCAAACCGTGGAGCAGATACGCAGTATTTT,CASSPNRGADTQYF
TRBJ1-5,.,TRBV5-1,.,TGCGCCAGCAGCTTCTCTGGGGGGTTTAATCAGCCCCAGCATTTT,CASSFSGGFNQPQHF
TRBJ2-1,.,TRBV5-1,.,TGCGCCAGCAGCTTCTCAGGGTCAGGCTCCTACAATGAGCAGTTCTTC,CASSFSGSGSYNEQFF
TRBJ2-7,TRBD2,TRBV7-9,.,TGTGCCAGCAGCGACGCTGAGACTAGCGCGGACGAGCAGTACTTC,CASSDAETSADEQYF
TRBJ1-2,.,TRBV6-6,.,TGTGCCAGCAGTTACTCAGGAGGGAATGGCTATGGCTACACCTTC,CASSYSGGNGYGYTF
TRBJ1-6,.,TRBV7-8,.,TGTGCCAGCAGCTTACAAGTTACGTATTCACCCCTCCACTTT,CASSLQVTYSPLHF
TRBJ2-1,TRBD1,TRBV5-1,.,TGCGCCAGCAGCCTAGGGGGCCGGAGGCCCGAGCAGTTCTTC,CASSLGGRRPEQFF
TRBJ2-2,TRBD1,TRBV28,once,TGTGCCAGTTGGACAGGACAACCAAACACCGGGGAGCTGTTTTTT,CASWTGQPNTGELFF
TRBJ1-1,.,TRBV7-3,.,TGTGCCAGCAGCGCGCTCGGTCGGGGCGCTGAAGCTTTCTTT,CASSALGRGAEAFF
TRBJ2-1,.,TRBV5-5,once,TGTGCCAGCAGCTTGGAGGGGGGAGTGTACAATGAGCAGTTCTTC,CASSLEGGVYNEQFF